A single sample gave rise to the 14 T cell receptor beta chains below, sequenced in a study of blood T cell repertoires in COVID-19. Some clones are missing from TCRdb's copy, which holds only in-frame ones; the method was immunoSEQ multiplex PCR. The sample holds roughly 26,000 clones; approximately 93% are singletons and the top ten take more than 3.5%. The material sequenced was peripheral blood. Every receptor here comes from a human donor with active COVID-19. The donor label of this sample is uncertain.

This rearrangement joins TRBV5-1 to TRBJ2-1, with TRBD1 matching 7 bases. The CDR3 totals 12 residues. CDR1 is SGHRS, CDR2 YFSETQ, per germline. After removal of 5 bases from V and 7 bases from J, the junction contained 3 bases not matched to a gene. This CDR3 is CASRTGLNEQFF. Here the CDR3 DNA reads TGCGCCAGCAGGACAGGGCTAAATGAGCAGTTCTTC. Combining the CDR3 with reference TRBV5-1 and TRBJ2-1 gives the whole variable domain KAGVTQTPRYLIKTRGQQVTLSCSPISGHRSVSWYQQTPGQGLQFLFEYFSETQRNKGNFPGRFSGRQFSNSRSEMNVSTLELGDSALYLCASRTGLNEQFFGPGTRLTVL.

V usage is TRBV3-1 (or the pseudogene TRBV3-2) and J usage is TRBJ2-5, with D possibly matching TRBD2 (5 bases). The V gene's germline CDR1 is LGHDT and CDR2 YNNKEL (reference sequence). The CDR3 has 16 amino acids. V was shortened by 3 bases and J by 4 bases, with 18 bases between the two germline ends. CDR3 region: CASSQTLGGGGETQYF. DNA of the CDR3: TGTGCCAGCAGCCAGACCCTGGGCGGAGGAGGAGAGACCCAGTACTTC.

The chain carries TRBV3-1 (or the pseudogene TRBV3-2) and TRBJ2-5; the D gene is possibly TRBD1 (6 bases). Per the germline V gene, CDR1 is LGHDT and CDR2 is YNNKEL (reference sequence). Trimming cost V 6 bases and J 1 base, with 12 bases left between them. The CDR3 totals 14 residues. The CDR3 sequence is CASRLQGTQETQYF. The CDR3 DNA reads as TGTGCCAGCAGGTTGCAGGGGACCCAAGAGACCCAGTACTTC.

CDR3 protein: CASSQGQSAEAFF. As DNA, the CDR3 is TGTGCCAGCAGCCAGGGACAGTCCGCGGAGGCTTTCTTT. The chain couples TRBV6-6 to TRBJ1-1, with 7 nucleotides matching TRBD1. CDR1 and CDR2 (germline): MNHNY, SVGAGI (reference sequence). CDR3 length equals 13 residues. V was pared by 6 bases and J by 11 bases, with 12 bases of the junction left unmatched.

CDR3 residues: CASGPTGADTQYF. The CDR3 nucleotides are TGTGCCAGCGGCCCCACAGGAGCAGATACGCAGTATTTT. The chain joins TRBV12-3 or TRBV12-4 to TRBJ2-3; weak D call: TRBD1 (5 bases). Trimming removed 8 bases at V and 4 bases at J, with 13 bases between. CDR3 size: 13 residues.

The chain combines TRBV28 with TRBJ1-5, with D possibly TRBD1 on 5 matching bases. The V and J ends lost 2 bases and 6 bases respectively, with 14 bases between them. Germline V gene lookup returns CDR1 MDHEN and CDR2 SYDVKM. The CDR3 extends over 15 amino acids. The chain's CDR3 is CASSLEVAGFQPQHF. In nucleotides, the CDR3 is TGTGCCAGCAGTTTAGAGGTGGCAGGGTTTCAGCCCCAGCATTTT.

This chain links TRBV5-4 with TRBJ2-3, with TRBD2 identical over 10 bases. Unmatched junction bases numbered 12, after V lost 4 bases and J lost 7 bases. This CDR3 contains 16 residues. The V gene's germline CDR1 is SGHNT and CDR2 YYREEE (reference sequence). For the CDR3, the DNA is TGTGCCAGCAGCGACTTTGAGCGGGGGGGCTCAAATACGCAGTATTTT. Translating it yields CASSDFERGGSNTQYF.

The chain links TRBV7-2 to TRBJ2-6; D may be TRBD1 (6 bases). Looked up from germline, CDR1 is SGHTA and CDR2 is FQGNSA. The CDR3 extends over 17 amino acids. V shed 4 bases and J shed 0 bases, with 13 bases lying between them. CDR3 loop: CASSSGTPRSGANVLTF. DNA for the CDR3: TGTGCCAGCAGCTCCGGGACACCCCGCTCTGGGGCCAACGTCCTGACTTTC.

This chain joins TRBV6-5 and TRBJ1-1; TRBD1 is a possible D gene (6 bases). Trimming removed 6 bases at V and 0 bases at J, with 8 bases between. CDR3 length: 13 residues. From germline, CDR1 is MNHEY and CDR2 SVGAGI. This CDR3 is CASRQGLNTEAFF. The DNA for the CDR3 is TGTGCCAGCAGACAGGGACTGAACACTGAAGCTTTCTTT.

This clone appeared a single time. The chain links TRBV18 to TRBJ1-6, with TRBD1 identical over 9 bases. The V gene's germline CDR1 is KGHSH and CDR2 LQKENI. The CDR3 runs to 15 residues. V lost 1 base and J lost 10; bases outside the gene matches: 5. The chain's CDR3 is CASSPQGQGVSPLHF. CDR3 bases: TGTGCCAGCTCACCACAGGGACAGGGTGTCTCACCCCTCCACTTT.

The gene calls are TRBV11-3 and TRBJ2-1, with TRBD2 matching over 9 bases. Germline CDR1 is SGHNT and CDR2 is YENEEA. Trimming cost V 5 bases and J 7 bases; bases outside gene matches: 9. The CDR3 is 15 residues long. As DNA, the CDR3 is TGTGCCAGCAGCGCCGGCGGGAGGGTGAGGAATGAGCAGTTCTTC. Translating gives CASSAGGRVRNEQFF.

The rearrangement uses TRBV29-1 and TRBJ1-3; 8 bases map to TRBD1. V shed 3 bases and J 4 bases; nucleotides not matched to a gene: 5. This CDR3 region has 14 residues. Germline V CDR1 and CDR2: SQVTM, ANQGSEA. The CDR3, as DNA: TGCAGCGTTGACGCGACAGGGGTCGGAAACACCATATATTTT. Its protein is CSVDATGVGNTIYF.

With regard to this clone: Additional DNA sequences in this sample encode the identical CDR3. The chain joins TRBV5-4 to TRBJ2-7, with 12 bases aligning to TRBD2. Germline V CDR1 and CDR2: SGHNT, YYREEE (reference sequence). After removal of 2 bases from V and 6 bases from J, the junction contained 6 bases not matched to a gene. The CDR3 totals 15 residues. The DNA for the CDR3 is TGTGCCAGCAGCTTAGCTAGCGGGAGGGCTGGCGAGCAGTACTTC. Amino acids: CASSLASGRAGEQYF.

The table lists this clone with a few counts. The V gene is TRBV30, the J gene TRBJ2-7, with TRBD1 identical over 8 bases. Germline lookup yields CDR1 GTSNPN and CDR2 SVGIG (reference sequence). The J segment lost 2 bases and the V segment lost 2 bases, leaving 8 bases of the junction unmatched. The CDR3 spans 15 residues. Written as DNA, the CDR3 is TGTGCCTGGAGTTTCCTCGACAGGGGTACCTACGAGCAGTACTTC. Protein sequence: CAWSFLDRGTYEQYF.